Listed here are 7 T cell receptor beta chains from one sample, sequenced in a study of CXCR3-negative and CXCR3-positive naive CD8 T cells. Through 5' RACE with UMI labels, the TRB cDNA libraries were prepared. Following a re-call of the 5' RACE reads, TCRdb has one entry per CDR3 protein and lacks DNA. The sample totals approximately 66,000 distinct CDR3 sequences. The material sequenced was naive CXCR3- CD8+ T cells from blood. Subset defined: CD45RO-CCR7+CD27+CD95- naive CD8+ T cells lacking CXCR3 (TNR3-). The receptor set was obtained from a human donor in good health. Some clones in this sample may be carry-over from other donors' samples.

The chain has TRBV7-9 and TRBJ2-2; TCRdb picks TRBD2, but there is no DNA to check that call. This CDR3 has 16 residues. Germline V CDR1 and CDR2: SEHNR, FQNEAQ (reference sequence). The CDR3 here is CASSPRGGTYTGELFF.

The chain is built from TRBV13 and TRBJ2-5; TCRdb's assignment of TRBD1 cannot be checked, as there is no DNA. CDR3 length equals 13 residues. Germline CDR1 PRHDT, CDR2 FYEKMQ (reference sequence). The CDR3 reads CASSFFGAGTQYF.

The chain combines TRBV27 with TRBJ1-1; lacking DNA, the TRBD1 call made by TCRdb goes unchecked. The germline gives CDR1 MNHEY, CDR2 SMNVEV (reference sequence). The CDR3 sequence is 15 residues long. The CDR3 loop is CASSLFGGLNTEAFF.

The chain uses TRBV20-1 and TRBJ1-6; the D call from TCRdb, TRBD1, cannot be confirmed without DNA. The CDR3 is made up of 16 amino acids. Germline V gene lookup returns CDR1 DFQATT and CDR2 SNEGSKA (reference sequence). The CDR3 loop is CSARPIPGQGISPLHF.

This CDR3 is CASSLAGVPYNEQFF. This rearrangement joins TRBV12-3 or TRBV12-4 to TRBJ2-1. The CDR3 runs to 15 residues.

This chain links TRBV12-3 or TRBV12-4 with TRBJ2-1. The CDR3 spans 12 residues. The CDR3 protein is CASSLAENEQFF.

This chain joins TRBV12-3 or TRBV12-4 and TRBJ2-1; TCRdb's D call, TRBD2, is unchecked because there is no DNA. This CDR3 spans 16 amino acids. This CDR3 is CASSLRGREGNNEQFF.